Sequencing of this TCR beta chain was carried out in a study of cytomegalovirus exposure and HLA in healthy donors. Study in general: Out of roughly 170 million T cells, an earlier analysis found over 90 million unique TCR beta sequences in total. Researchers found that about 84% of some 400 genotyped donors fell within the Caucasian-associated ancestry cluster. Study observations and caveats: Fewer than 20,000 TCR beta sequences were associated with HLA alleles at 0.05 false discovery rate in a later analysis.

On this clone: Its specificity is not known.

The CDR3 loop spans 17 amino acids. The germline V gene has CDR1 MDHEN and CDR2 SYDVKM. Trimming left V 3 bases short and J 6 bases short, with 21 bases between. The primer mix had 60 Vbeta and 13 Jbeta primers. Measured with immunoSEQ multiplex PCR; TCRdb has only the in-frame clones, and not every one. The table shows 150,000 or so clones, with around 80% occurring only once. The chain combines TRBV28 with TRBJ2-1; tentative D call: TRBD2 (6 bases). This receptor was identified in a woman aged 40 to 50 in good health and CMV-seronegative. The sequenced material came from PBMCs. The CDR3 DNA reads as TGTGCCAGCAGTTTTCGTGGGAGCAGGGTGGGGGGCAATGAGCAGTTCTTC. It codes for CASSFRGSRVGGNEQFF.